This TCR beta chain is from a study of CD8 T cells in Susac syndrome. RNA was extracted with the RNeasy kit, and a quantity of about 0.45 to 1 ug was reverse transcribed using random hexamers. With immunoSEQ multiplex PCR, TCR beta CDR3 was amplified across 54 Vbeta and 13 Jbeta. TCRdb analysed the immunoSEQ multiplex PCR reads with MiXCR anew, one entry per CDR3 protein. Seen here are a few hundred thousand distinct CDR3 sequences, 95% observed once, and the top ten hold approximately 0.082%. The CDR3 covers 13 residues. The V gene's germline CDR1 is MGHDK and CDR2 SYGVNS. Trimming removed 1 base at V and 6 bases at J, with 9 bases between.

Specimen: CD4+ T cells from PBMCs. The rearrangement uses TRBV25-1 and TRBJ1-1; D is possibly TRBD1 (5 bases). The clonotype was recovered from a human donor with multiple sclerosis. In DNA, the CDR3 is TGTGCCAGCAGTGAATTTGGGGGGTCTGAAGCTTTCTTT. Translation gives CASSEFGGSEAFF.